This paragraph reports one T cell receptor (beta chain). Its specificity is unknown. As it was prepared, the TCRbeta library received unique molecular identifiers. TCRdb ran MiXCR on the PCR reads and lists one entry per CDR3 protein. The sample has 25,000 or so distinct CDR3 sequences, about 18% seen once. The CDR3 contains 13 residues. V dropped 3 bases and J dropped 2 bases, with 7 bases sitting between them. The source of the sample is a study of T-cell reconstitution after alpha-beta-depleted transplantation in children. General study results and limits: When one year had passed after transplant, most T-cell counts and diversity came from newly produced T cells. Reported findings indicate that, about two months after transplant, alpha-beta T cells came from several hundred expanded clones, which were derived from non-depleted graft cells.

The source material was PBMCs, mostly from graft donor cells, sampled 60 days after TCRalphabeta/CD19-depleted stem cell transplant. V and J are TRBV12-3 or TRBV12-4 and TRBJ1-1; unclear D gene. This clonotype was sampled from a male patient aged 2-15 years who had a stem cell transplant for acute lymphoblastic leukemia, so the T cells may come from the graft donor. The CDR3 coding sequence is TGTGCCAGCAGTTTGAAGATCAACACTGAAGCTTTCTTT. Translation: CASSLKINTEAFF.